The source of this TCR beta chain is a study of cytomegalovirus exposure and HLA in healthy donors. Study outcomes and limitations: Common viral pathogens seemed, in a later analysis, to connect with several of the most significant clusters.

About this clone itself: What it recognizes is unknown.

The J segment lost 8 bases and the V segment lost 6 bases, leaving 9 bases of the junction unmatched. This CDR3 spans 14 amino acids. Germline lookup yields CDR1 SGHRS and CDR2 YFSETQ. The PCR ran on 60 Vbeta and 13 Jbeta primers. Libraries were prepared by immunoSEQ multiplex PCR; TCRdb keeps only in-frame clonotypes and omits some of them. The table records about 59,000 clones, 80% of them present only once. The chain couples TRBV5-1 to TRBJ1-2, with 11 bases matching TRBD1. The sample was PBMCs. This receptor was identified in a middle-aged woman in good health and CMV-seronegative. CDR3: CASNERTGGGGYTF. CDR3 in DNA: TGCGCCAGCAACGAAAGGACAGGGGGCGGAGGCTACACCTTC.